These 2 T cell receptor beta chains came from one sample sequenced in a study of blood T cell repertoires in COVID-19. TCRdb keeps only in-frame clones here, not all; method: immunoSEQ multiplex PCR. The sample lists 25,000 to 35,000 clones; over 75% were seen once. The sample consisted of peripheral blood. The receptors shown here come from a woman aged 70-85 years with active or convalescent COVID-19.

This clone was seen only a few times. The rearrangement links TRBV9 to TRBJ2-1; 10 bases line up with TRBD2. This CDR3 is built from 15 residues. V shed 6 bases, J shed 8 bases, and the junction held 11 bases outside the gene matches. CDR1 is SGDLS and CDR2 is YYNGEE in the germline V gene. The DNA of the CDR3 is TGTGCCAGCACCAACAGCGGGGGGGCCATGGATGAGCAGTTCTTC. Amino acids: CASTNSGGAMDEQFF.

The chain links TRBV7-2 to TRBJ2-7; TRBD1 matches 9 bases. V was pared by 6 bases and J by 1 base, with 7 bases of the junction left unmatched. The germline V gene encodes CDR1 SGHTA and CDR2 FQGNSA. This CDR3 is 15 amino acids long. CDR3 residues: CASSFRQGGSYEQYF. Here the CDR3 DNA reads TGTGCCAGCAGTTTTCGACAGGGGGGATCCTACGAGCAGTACTTC.